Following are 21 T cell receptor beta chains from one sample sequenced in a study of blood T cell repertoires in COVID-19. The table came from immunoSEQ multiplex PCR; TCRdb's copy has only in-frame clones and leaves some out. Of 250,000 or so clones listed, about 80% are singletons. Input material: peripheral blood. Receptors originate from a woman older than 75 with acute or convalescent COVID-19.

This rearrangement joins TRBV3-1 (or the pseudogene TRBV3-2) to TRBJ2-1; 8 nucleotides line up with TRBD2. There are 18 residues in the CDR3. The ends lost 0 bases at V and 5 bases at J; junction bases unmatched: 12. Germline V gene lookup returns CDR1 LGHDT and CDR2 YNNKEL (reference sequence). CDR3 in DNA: TGTGCCAGCAGCCAAGATGGCCGGACTAGCTGGGGACACAATGAGCAGTTCTTC. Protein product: CASSQDGRTSWGHNEQFF.

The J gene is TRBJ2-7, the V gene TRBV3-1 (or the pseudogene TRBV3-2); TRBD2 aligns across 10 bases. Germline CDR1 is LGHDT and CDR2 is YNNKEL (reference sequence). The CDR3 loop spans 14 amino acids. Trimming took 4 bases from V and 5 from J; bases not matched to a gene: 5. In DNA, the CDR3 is TGTGCCAGCAGCCCTCTAGCGGGAGCCCACGAGCAGTACTTC. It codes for CASSPLAGAHEQYF.

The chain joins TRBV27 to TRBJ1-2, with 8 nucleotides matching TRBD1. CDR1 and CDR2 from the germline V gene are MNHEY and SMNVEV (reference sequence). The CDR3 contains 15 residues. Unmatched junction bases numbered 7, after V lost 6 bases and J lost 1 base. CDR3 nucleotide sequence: TGTGCCAGCAGGATCGGACAGGGCGATAACTATGGCTACACCTTC. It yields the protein CASRIGQGDNYGYTF.

This chain's CDR3 is CANPRGPQHF. The CDR3 DNA follows: TGTGCCAACCCCCGGGGGCCCCAGCATTTT. This sequence joins TRBV21-1 and TRBJ1-5. TRBV21-1 counts as a pseudogene. The CDR3 covers 10 residues.

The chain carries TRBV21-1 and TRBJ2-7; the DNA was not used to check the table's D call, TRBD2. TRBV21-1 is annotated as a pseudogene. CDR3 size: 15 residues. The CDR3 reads CASMEGEGISYEQYF. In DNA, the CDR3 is TGTGCCAGCATGGAAGGGGAGGGCATCTCCTACGAGCAGTACTTC.

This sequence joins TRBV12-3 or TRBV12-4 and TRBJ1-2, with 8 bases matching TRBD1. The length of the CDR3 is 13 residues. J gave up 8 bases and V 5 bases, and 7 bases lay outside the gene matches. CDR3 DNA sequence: TGTGCCAGCAGTCCCCGGACAGGGAAAGGCTACACCTTC. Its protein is CASSPRTGKGYTF.

CDR3 sequence: CASSPLQGAVYEQYF. CDR3 DNA: TGCGCCAGCAGCCCGTTACAGGGGGCGGTTTACGAGCAGTACTTC. The V and J genes are TRBV5-1 and TRBJ2-7; 9 bases are shared with TRBD1. This CDR3 is 15 amino acids long. Germline V CDR1 and CDR2: SGHRS, YFSETQ. Trimming cost V 4 bases and J 4 bases; bases outside gene matches: 9.

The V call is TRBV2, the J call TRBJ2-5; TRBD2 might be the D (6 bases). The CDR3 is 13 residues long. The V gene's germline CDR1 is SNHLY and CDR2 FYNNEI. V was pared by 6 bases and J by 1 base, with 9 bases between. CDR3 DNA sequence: TGTGCCAGCAGGGGGGACTTCCAAGAGACCCAGTACTTC. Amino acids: CASRGDFQETQYF. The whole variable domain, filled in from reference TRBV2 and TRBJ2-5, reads EPEVTQTPSHQVTQMGQEVILRCVPISNHLYFYWYRQILGQKVEFLVSFYNNEISEKSEIFDDQFSVERPDGSNFTLKIRSTKLEDSAMYFCASRGDFQETQYFGPGTRLLVL.

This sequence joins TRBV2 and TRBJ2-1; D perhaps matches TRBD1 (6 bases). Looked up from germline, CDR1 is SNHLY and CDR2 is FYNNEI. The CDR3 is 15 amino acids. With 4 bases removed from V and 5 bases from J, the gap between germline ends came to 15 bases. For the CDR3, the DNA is TGTGCCAGCAGTGTGCGAGGACAGAGAAACAATGAGCAGTTCTTC. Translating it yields CASSVRGQRNNEQFF.

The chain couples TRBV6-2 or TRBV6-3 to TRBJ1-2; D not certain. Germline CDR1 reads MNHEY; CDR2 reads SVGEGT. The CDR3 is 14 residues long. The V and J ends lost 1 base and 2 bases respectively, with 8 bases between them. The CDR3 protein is CASSYWAENYGYTF. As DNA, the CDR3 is TGTGCCAGCAGTTACTGGGCAGAGAACTATGGCTACACCTTC.

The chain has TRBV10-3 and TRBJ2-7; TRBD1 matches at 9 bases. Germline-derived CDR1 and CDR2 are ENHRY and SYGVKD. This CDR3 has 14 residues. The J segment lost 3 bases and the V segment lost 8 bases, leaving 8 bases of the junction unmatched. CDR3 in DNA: TGTGCCATCGGATCCGGGACAGGGTACTACGAGCAGTACTTC. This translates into CAIGSGTGYYEQYF.

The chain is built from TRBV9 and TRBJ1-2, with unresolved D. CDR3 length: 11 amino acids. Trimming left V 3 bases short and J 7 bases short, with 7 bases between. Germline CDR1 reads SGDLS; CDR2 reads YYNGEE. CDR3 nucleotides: TGTGCCAGCAGCGCCCCCGGTGGCTACACCTTC. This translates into CASSAPGGYTF.

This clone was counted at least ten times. The CDR3 loop reads CASSPNDGQGGVRYF. CDR3 sequence (DNA): TGTGCCAGCTCACCTAACGATGGACAGGGAGGGGTTCGGTACTTC. This chain links TRBV18 with TRBJ2-4; tentative D call: TRBD1 (8 bases). V lost 3 bases, J lost 15 bases, and 24 bases lay in between. CDR1 KGHSH and CDR2 LQKENI come from the germline V gene. The CDR3 runs to 15 residues.

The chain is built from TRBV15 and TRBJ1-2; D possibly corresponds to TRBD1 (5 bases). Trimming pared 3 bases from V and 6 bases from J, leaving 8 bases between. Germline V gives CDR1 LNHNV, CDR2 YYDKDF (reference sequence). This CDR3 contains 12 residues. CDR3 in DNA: TGTGCCACCAGCAGCCAGGGTGATGGCTACACCTTC. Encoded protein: CATSSQGDGYTF.

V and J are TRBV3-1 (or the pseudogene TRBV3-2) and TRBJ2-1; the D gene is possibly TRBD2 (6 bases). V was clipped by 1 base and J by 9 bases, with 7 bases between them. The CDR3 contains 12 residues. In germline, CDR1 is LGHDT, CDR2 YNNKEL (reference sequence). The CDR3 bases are TGTGCCAGCAGCCAAGTGGGGGGTGAGCAGTTCTTC. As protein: CASSQVGGEQFF.

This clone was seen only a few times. CDR3: CASSVDGQVRETQYF. DNA for the CDR3: TGTGCCAGCAGCGTAGATGGACAGGTGAGGGAGACCCAGTACTTC. This chain uses TRBV9 with TRBJ2-5; 7 positions agree with TRBD1. V dropped 0 bases and J dropped 5; count of bases not matched to a gene: 7. Per germline, CDR1 SGDLS and CDR2 YYNGEE. The CDR3 spans 15 residues.

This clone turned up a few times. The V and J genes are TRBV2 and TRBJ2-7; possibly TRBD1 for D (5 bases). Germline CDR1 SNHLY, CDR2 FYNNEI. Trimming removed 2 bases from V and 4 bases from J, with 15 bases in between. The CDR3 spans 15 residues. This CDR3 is CASSEQGAVGYEQYF. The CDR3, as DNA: TGTGCCAGCAGTGAACAGGGTGCGGTCGGGTACGAGCAGTACTTC.

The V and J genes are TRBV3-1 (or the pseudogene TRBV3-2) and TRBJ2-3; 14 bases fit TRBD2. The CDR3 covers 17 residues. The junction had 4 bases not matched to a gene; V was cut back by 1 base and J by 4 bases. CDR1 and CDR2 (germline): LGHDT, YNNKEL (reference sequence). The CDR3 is CASSQGPTSGGADTQYF. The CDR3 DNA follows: TGTGCCAGCAGCCAAGGCCCGACTAGCGGGGGGGCAGATACGCAGTATTTT.

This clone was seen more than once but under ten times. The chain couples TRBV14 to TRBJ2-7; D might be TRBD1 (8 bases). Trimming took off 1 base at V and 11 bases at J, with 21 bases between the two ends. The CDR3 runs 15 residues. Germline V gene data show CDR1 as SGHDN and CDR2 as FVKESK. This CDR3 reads CASSQARTGRVVEYF. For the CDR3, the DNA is TGTGCCAGCAGCCAAGCAAGGACAGGGAGGGTTGTGGAGTACTTC.

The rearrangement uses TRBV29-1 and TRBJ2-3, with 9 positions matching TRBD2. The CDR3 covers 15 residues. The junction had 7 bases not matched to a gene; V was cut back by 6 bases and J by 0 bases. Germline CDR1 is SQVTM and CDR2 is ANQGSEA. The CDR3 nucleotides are TGCAGCGTCCCTACGAGCGGGAGGAGCACAGATACGCAGTATTTT. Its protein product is CSVPTSGRSTDTQYF.

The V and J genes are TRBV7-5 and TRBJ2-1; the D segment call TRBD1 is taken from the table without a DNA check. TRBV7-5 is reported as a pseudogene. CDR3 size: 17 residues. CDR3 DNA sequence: TGTGTCAGAAGCTTAGGAGGGGCCAGGGGAAGTCGGAATGAGCAGTTCTTC. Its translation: CVRSLGGARGSRNEQFF.